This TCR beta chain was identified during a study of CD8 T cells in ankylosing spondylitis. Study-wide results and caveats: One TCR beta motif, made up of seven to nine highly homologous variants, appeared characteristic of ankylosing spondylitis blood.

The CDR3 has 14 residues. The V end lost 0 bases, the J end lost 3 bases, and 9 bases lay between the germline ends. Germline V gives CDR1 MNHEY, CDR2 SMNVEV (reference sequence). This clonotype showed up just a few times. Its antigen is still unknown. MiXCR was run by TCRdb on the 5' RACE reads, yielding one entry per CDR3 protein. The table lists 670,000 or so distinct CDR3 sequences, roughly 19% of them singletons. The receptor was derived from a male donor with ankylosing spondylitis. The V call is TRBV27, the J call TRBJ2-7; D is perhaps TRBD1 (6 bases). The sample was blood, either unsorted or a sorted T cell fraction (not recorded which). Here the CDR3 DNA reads TGTGCCAGCAGTTTATCGTTGGACAGCTACGAGCAGTACTTC. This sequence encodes CASSLSLDSYEQYF.